The present TCR beta chain was sequenced within a study of long-term antiretroviral therapy in people with HIV. Whole-study results and caveats: Sampling of blood ran from about 2003 to 2017, and older ART regimens were possibly in use. Information on adherence to ART, viral resistance or therapy changes was unavailable.

On this clone itself: The antigen remains undetermined.

Researchers report immunoSEQ v3.0 was run at survey level. Sequencing was performed with immunoSEQ multiplex PCR; in TCRdb, only in-frame clones are kept and a portion is missing. The sample shows 20,000 to 25,000 clones, 82% of them seen only once. Germline CDR1 reads SQVTM; CDR2 reads ANQGSEA. The CDR3 extends over 14 amino acids. With 7 bases removed from V and 7 bases from J, the gap between germline ends came to 20 bases. This clonotype originated in a man in his forties or fifties with HIV. The input for sequencing was unsorted PBMCs, taken 2.3 to 2.5 years after starting antiretroviral therapy. The rearrangement joins TRBV29-1 to TRBJ2-1; D may be TRBD1 (6 bases). The CDR3 sequence: CSAAGTNMRNEQFF. CDR3 in DNA: TGCAGCGCCGCCGGGACAAACATGCGGAATGAGCAGTTCTTC.